This T cell receptor (beta chain) was profiled in a study of T-cell reconstitution after alpha-beta-depleted transplantation in children. Study-level results: Fresh T-cell production supplied most of the T-cell counts and diversity seen one year after transplant. After transplant, at about two months, alpha-beta T cells were reportedly derived from several hundred expanded graft clones.

Unique molecular identifiers were incorporated when the TCRbeta library was constructed. TCRdb passed the PCR reads through MiXCR, listing each CDR3 protein once. The repertoire holds approximately 500,000 distinct CDR3 sequences, with over 9.5% as singletons. This clonotype was seen only a few times. Its antigen is undetermined. The TCR comes from a child aged 2 to 15 with inherited bone marrow failure, due to receive a stem cell transplant. Source: PBMCs, taken before TCRalphabeta/CD19-depleted stem cell transplant.

CDR3 amino acids: CASSFRAPSETQYF. As DNA, the CDR3 is TGTGCCAGCAGCTTTCGGGCACCTTCCGAGACCCAGTACTTC. J is TRBJ2-5 and V is TRBV7-9; D is unclear. The CDR3 contains 14 residues. V lost 3 bases and J 5 bases, leaving 13 bases between the germline ends. In germline, CDR1 is SEHNR, CDR2 FQNEAQ (reference sequence).